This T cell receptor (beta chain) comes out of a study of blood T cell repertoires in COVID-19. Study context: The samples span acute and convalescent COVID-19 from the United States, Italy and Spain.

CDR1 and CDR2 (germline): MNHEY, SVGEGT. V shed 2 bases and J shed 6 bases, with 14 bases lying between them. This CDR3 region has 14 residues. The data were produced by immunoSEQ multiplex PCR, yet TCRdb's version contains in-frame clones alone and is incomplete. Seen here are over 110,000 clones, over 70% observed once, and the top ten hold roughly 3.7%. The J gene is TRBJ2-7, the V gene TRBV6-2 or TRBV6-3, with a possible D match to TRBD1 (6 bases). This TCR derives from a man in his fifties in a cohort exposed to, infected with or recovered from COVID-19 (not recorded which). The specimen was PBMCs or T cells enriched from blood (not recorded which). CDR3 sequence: CASSYGAVRGEQYF. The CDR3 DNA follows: TGTGCCAGCAGTTACGGGGCCGTCAGGGGCGAGCAGTACTTC.